In this sample, the clone carrying this T cell receptor beta chain turned up many times. Antigen specificity is unknown. The data were taken from a study of blood T cells in healthy people across ages. Alongside a J-beta primer mix, a sample-barcoded 5' primer served in a second PCR lasting about 7 to 11 cycles. Each cDNA was tagged by a template-switch adaptor containing 12 random nucleotides. No fewer than 3 million CDR3-containing paired-end reads came from each sample. TCRdb recomputed calls from the 5' RACE reads with MiXCR, one row per CDR3 protein. This table holds 550,000 to 800,000 distinct CDR3 sequences, about 32% found once. CDR1 is SGHRS, CDR2 YFSETQ, per germline. This CDR3 is built from 15 residues. Deletions cut 4 bases from V and 2 bases from J, with 15 bases between. Whole-study results and caveats: When set beside aged donors, long-lived donors presented more naive CD4+ cells and higher diversity.

The sequence was collected from a woman over 75 in good health. The rearrangement joins TRBV5-1 to TRBJ2-5; tentatively, D is TRBD1 or TRBD2 (5 bases each). The source material was blood. In DNA form, the CDR3 reads TGCGCCAGCAGCCCGGGACGCCACCCACAAGAGACCCAGTACTTC. Translating gives CASSPGRHPQETQYF. Full variable domain (missing parts from reference TRBV5-1 and TRBJ2-5): KAGVTQTPRYLIKTRGQQVTLSCSPISGHRSVSWYQQTPGQGLQFLFEYFSETQRNKGNFPGRFSGRQFSNSRSEMNVSTLELGDSALYLCASSPGRHPQETQYFGPGTRLLVL.